This T cell receptor (beta chain) emerged from a study of T cell responses to AZD1222 COVID-19 vaccine (dated by TCRdb to about 2021). Study-level background: AZD1222 recipients given second doses at about 4 weeks or at about 12 weeks were pooled, since spike-specific TCR depth and breadth were not found to differ between the two schedules. A total of about 250 trial participants underwent TCR sequencing, of whom roughly 210 had received two doses of AZD1222 and some 25 had received two doses of the MenACWY control vaccine. Trial participants were enrolled by age into 18-55, 56-69 and 70-plus year subgroups, with about 150, 28 and 57 TCR-sequenced participants respectively. Results the study describes overall, beyond this receptor: Participants were mostly white British and included more females than males, and it was suggested by the authors that clonal diversity may have been underestimated. Because no day 14 peak-response samples were available, the repertoires could be characterized only after the peak T cell response. Only 5 to 7 AZD1222 recipients were SARS-CoV-2 seropositive at baseline, limiting conclusions about previously exposed vaccinees. Spike-specific TCR breadth and depth rose significantly after two AZD1222 doses compared with day 0 and with MenACWY recipients. The whole spike protein was spanned by vaccine-associated CD4 TCRs, and dominant responses were seen in regions 160-218 and 743-854. In the small 56-69-year group, the increase in depth fell short of significance, most likely because of low power. Reportedly, almost half of the unique spike-specific TCRs recognized epitopes lying outside the regions that are mutated in the B.1.351 and B.1.1.7 variants.

The sample's time point label is to be understood as: baseline before first vaccination. The vaccinee samples were drawn from two UK trials, COV001 and COV002, one of which was a single-blind randomized controlled phase 2/3 trial testing AZD1222 (ChAdOx1 nCoV-19) in healthy adults. For TCRbeta chain sequencing, PBMC samples from trial participants were taken at day 0 and at day 28 after the second dose. The CDR3 regions of human TCRbeta chains were analyzed by immunosequencing. In the source study's methods: Repertoire TCRs were matched against a reference library of SARS-CoV-2-specific TCRs generated with the MIRA antigen-specificity platform. Breadth was defined as the fraction of unique TCRs that were SARS-CoV-2-associated. Depth was defined as the fraction of total T cells that were SARS-CoV-2-associated. Using the MIRA data, every spike-specific TCR was mapped to the spike region that the TCR reacted to and assigned to either a CD4 or a CD8 class. Log10-transformed breadth and depth values were compared by one-way ANOVA with Sidak's multiple comparisons tests. The clones in this table, taken by TCRdb from immuneACCESS, are in-frame only. Not every clone is retained; where verified, under half of the shortfall comes from an unresolved V gene, and the cause of the rest is unknown. The V and J calls and clone size come from that table; D and trimming were worked out from the DNA. The sample has roughly 100,000 clones on record, more than 70% of them singletons. Over 8% of the sample goes to the ten largest clones.

CDR1 and CDR2 (SGHRS, YFSETQ) derive from the germline V gene. The CDR3, cysteine through phenylalanine, is 15 amino acids long. The DNA shown is the 45-base CDR3, in frame from base 1. The junction shows trimming of 0 bases on V and 9 bases on J, plus 18 bases between the germline ends. Regarding this clone: The specificity of this receptor is unknown. The sample holds no much larger clone one base away, and base qualities are not on file.

The chain employs TRBV5-1 and TRBJ2-5, with TRBD2 as a weak D call on 6 bases. The sample consisted of peripheral blood, taken on day 0 of AZD1222 vaccination. The clonotype originates from an adult in good health. The bases read TGCGCCAGCAGCTTGGCCATAGCGGTTAGGGACCCCCAGTACTTC. It translates as CASSLAIAVRDPQYF.